Each of the 25 T cell receptor beta chains below was sequenced from the same sample in a study of blood T cell repertoires in COVID-19. Data came from immunoSEQ multiplex PCR; TCRdb stores just in-frame clones and leaves some out. The sample carries 190,000 or so clones, approximately 75% recorded once. The sample comprised PBMCs or T cells enriched from blood (not recorded which). The receptors come from a man aged 40-55 years who had recovered from COVID-19.

The chain carries TRBV7-8 and TRBJ2-1; maybe TRBD1 (6 bases). The CDR3 totals 16 residues. Per germline, CDR1 SGHVS and CDR2 FQNEAQ. V lost 5 bases to trimming and J lost 5 bases, with 19 bases between them. CDR3 residues: CASSPRAGGQHNEQFF. In DNA, the CDR3 is TGTGCCAGCAGCCCACGCGCTGGGGGCCAACACAATGAGCAGTTCTTC.

The J gene is TRBJ1-4, the V gene TRBV7-9; a possible D gene is TRBD1 (6 bases). The CDR3 contains 15 residues. V shed 2 bases and J shed 4 bases, with 11 bases lying between them. Germline values: CDR1 SEHNR, CDR2 FQNEAQ (reference sequence). This chain's CDR3 is CASSLPGHSNEKLFF. CDR3 bases: TGTGCCAGCAGCTTACCGGGACACAGTAATGAAAAACTGTTTTTT.

This clone was observed many times. The gene calls are TRBV19 and TRBJ1-4; D may be TRBD1 (6 bases). Trimming took off 10 bases at V and 8 bases at J, with 17 bases between the two ends. From germline, CDR1 is LNHDA and CDR2 SQIVND (reference sequence). The length of the CDR3 is 13 residues. The CDR3 DNA follows: TGTGCCATCGGAACTGGGGGACAAGAAAAACTGTTTTTT. Protein sequence: CAIGTGGQEKLFF.

The chain employs TRBV5-8 and TRBJ1-4; the D is unclear. CDR1 is SGHTS, CDR2 YDEGEE, per germline. V lost 4 bases to trimming and J lost 5 bases, with 12 bases between them. The CDR3 has 14 residues. The CDR3 loop is CASSEGSVNEKLFF. The CDR3 nucleotides are TGTGCCAGCAGCGAGGGATCAGTAAATGAAAAACTGTTTTTT.

V gene TRBV19 combines with J gene TRBJ2-7; 7 positions agree with TRBD1. V shed 1 base, J shed 6 bases, and the junction held 3 bases outside the gene matches. Germline CDR1 is LNHDA and CDR2 is SQIVND (reference sequence). The CDR3 has 13 residues. The CDR3 reads CASSIGWTGEQYF. In nucleotides, the CDR3 is TGTGCCAGTAGTATAGGGTGGACAGGCGAGCAGTACTTC.

The chain uses TRBV18 and TRBJ2-7; 8 bases agree with TRBD1. The CDR3 contains 16 residues. Germline CDR1 is KGHSH and CDR2 is LQKENI. Losses at the gene ends were 5 bases for V and 0 bases for J; bases not matched to a gene: 9. DNA for the CDR3: TGTGCCAGCTCAGCTAATCTGGACAGGGTCTCCTACGAGCAGTACTTC. As protein: CASSANLDRVSYEQYF.

V gene TRBV5-4 combines with J gene TRBJ2-7; TRBD2 matches at 8 bases. V lost 0 bases to trimming and J lost 3 bases; unmatched junction nucleotides: 11. The CDR3 runs to 17 residues. Looked up from germline, CDR1 is SGHNT and CDR2 is YYREEE (reference sequence). CDR3 in amino acids: CASSLAGGGQNSYEQYF. CDR3 nucleotide sequence: TGTGCCAGCAGCTTGGCCGGCGGGGGGCAAAACAGCTACGAGCAGTACTTC. The full variable domain, its missing parts supplied by reference TRBV5-4 and TRBJ2-7, is ETGVTQSPTHLIKTRGQQVTLRCSSQSGHNTVSWYQQALGQGPQFIFQYYREEENGRGNFPPRFSGLQFPNYSSELNVNALELDDSALYLCASSLAGGGQNSYEQYFGPGTRLTVT.

This chain joins TRBV15 and TRBJ2-4; D perhaps matches TRBD1 (7 bases). Looked up from germline, CDR1 is LNHNV and CDR2 is YYDKDF (reference sequence). V was pared by 5 bases and J by 6 bases, with 26 bases between. The CDR3 covers 18 residues. The CDR3 protein is CATSAVSVLRQGGNIQYF. CDR3 nucleotide sequence: TGTGCCACCAGCGCCGTTTCGGTTCTGAGACAGGGAGGAAACATTCAGTACTTC.

The CDR3 DNA follows: TGTGCCACCAGTGATTTCGGGGGTAGGAAGGAGACCCAGTACTTC. This codes for CATSDFGGRKETQYF. The V call is TRBV24-1, the J call TRBJ2-5, with D tentatively TRBD2 (6 bases). Germline values: CDR1 KGHDR, CDR2 SFDVKD. The CDR3 has 15 amino acids. Deletions cut 1 base from V and 5 bases from J, with 13 bases between.

The chain links TRBV12-5 to TRBJ1-1, with D perhaps TRBD1 (5 bases). The CDR3 loop spans 14 amino acids. CDR1 and CDR2 (germline): LGHNT, FRNRAP. V was trimmed by 7 bases and J by 1 base, leaving 13 bases between them. CDR3 coding DNA: TGTGCTAGTGAAGTCGGGGGGTCGAACACTGAAGCTTTCTTT. This encodes CASEVGGSNTEAFF. Filled out from reference TRBV12-5 and TRBJ1-1, the complete variable domain reads DARVTQTPRHKVTEMGQEVTMRCQPILGHNTVFWYRQTMMQGLELLAYFRNRAPLDDSGMPKDRFSAEMPDATLATLKIQPSEPRDSAVYFCASEVGGSNTEAFFGQGTRLTVV.

The rearrangement joins TRBV19 to TRBJ2-3; perhaps TRBD2 as D (6 bases). Trimming left V 5 bases short and J 4 bases short, with 16 bases between. The CDR3 runs to 15 residues. Per the germline V gene, CDR1 is LNHDA and CDR2 is SQIVND (reference sequence). CDR3 DNA: TGTGCCAGTAGTGCTACCGGGACTCTCGCAGATACGCAGTATTTT. This codes for CASSATGTLADTQYF.

The chain couples TRBV7-3 to TRBJ2-1, with TRBD1 matching 7 bases. The CDR3 covers 13 residues. Unmatched junction bases numbered 5, after V lost 5 bases and J lost 7 bases. The V gene's germline CDR1 is SGHTA and CDR2 FQGTGA. In DNA, the CDR3 is TGTGCCAGCAGCCGCGACAGGGATAATGAGCAGTTCTTC. It specifies CASSRDRDNEQFF.

This sequence joins TRBV25-1 and TRBJ1-2; D is perhaps TRBD1 (6 bases). V lost 4 bases, J lost 0 bases, and 21 bases lay in between. Germline loops: CDR1 MGHDK, CDR2 SYGVNS. This CDR3 region has 18 residues. The CDR3 loop is CASSGPPTGPFSNYGYTF. As DNA, the CDR3 is TGTGCCAGCAGTGGTCCCCCGACAGGCCCGTTTTCTAACTATGGCTACACCTTC.

The chain has TRBV2 and TRBJ2-7; D is ambiguous. This CDR3 region has 13 residues. The V gene's germline CDR1 is SNHLY and CDR2 FYNNEI. The ends were cut back, 8 bases at V and 0 bases at J, with 11 bases in the middle. The CDR3 DNA sequence: TGTGCCAGCTCCCCAGGTTCCTCCTACGAGCAGTACTTC. Translated: CASSPGSSYEQYF.

This sequence joins TRBV5-1 and TRBJ2-7; 7 nucleotides line up with TRBD1. V was clipped by 4 bases and J by 2 bases; unmatched bases: 9. The germline V gene encodes CDR1 SGHRS and CDR2 YFSETQ. This CDR3 contains 15 residues. As DNA, the CDR3 is TGCGCCAGCAGCCCACAACAGGGGATCACCTACGAGCAGTACTTC. It encodes CASSPQQGITYEQYF.

V is TRBV5-5 and J is TRBJ1-1; D remains ambiguous. The V end was cut by 0 bases, the J end by 1 base, with 4 bases between. The CDR3 loop spans 13 amino acids. Germline CDR1 reads SGHKS; CDR2 reads YYEKEE (reference sequence). In nucleotides, the CDR3 is TGTGCCAGCAGCTTGGGCAGGAACACTGAAGCTTTCTTT. Amino acids: CASSLGRNTEAFF.

The rearrangement uses TRBV5-4 and TRBJ1-2; 7 bases are a match to TRBD1. CDR1 and CDR2 from the germline V gene are SGHNT and YYREEE (reference sequence). J lost 2 bases, V lost 4 bases, and 5 bases had no gene match. The CDR3 covers 14 residues. CDR3 residues: CASSPGQANYGYTF. The CDR3 bases are TGTGCCAGCAGCCCCGGACAGGCAAACTATGGCTACACCTTC.

The chain uses TRBV2 and TRBJ1-6, with TRBD1 matching over 9 bases. The CDR3 contains 15 residues. After removal of 3 bases from V and 6 bases from J, the junction contained 3 bases not matched to a gene. The germline CDR1 and CDR2 sequences are SNHLY and FYNNEI. CDR3 region: CASSEVTGGNSPLHF. The CDR3 nucleotides read TGTGCCAGCAGTGAGGTGACAGGGGGTAATTCACCCCTCCACTTT.

The genes are TRBV7-8 and TRBJ1-4, with unresolved D. The CDR3 totals 14 residues. V was clipped by 5 bases and J by 0 bases, with 7 bases between them. Germline CDR1 SGHVS, CDR2 FQNEAQ. The CDR3 is CASSEGATNEKLFF. CDR3 nucleotide sequence: TGTGCCAGCAGCGAGGGTGCAACTAATGAAAAACTGTTTTTT.

V usage is TRBV28 and J usage is TRBJ1-6, with D perhaps TRBD1 (5 bases). Germline V lookup: CDR1 MDHEN, CDR2 SYDVKM. Deletions cut 11 bases from V and 5 bases from J, with 13 bases between. The CDR3 spans 13 residues. The CDR3 loop reads CAAEQGNNSPLHF. The DNA of the CDR3 is TGTGCCGCCGAGCAGGGAAATAATTCACCCCTCCACTTT.

This clone appeared a single time. This chain connects TRBV24-1 to TRBJ2-5; a possible D gene is TRBD2 (5 bases). V was shortened by 2 bases and J by 3 bases, with 12 bases between the two germline ends. There are 15 residues in the CDR3. Germline V gives CDR1 KGHDR, CDR2 SFDVKD. CDR3 DNA sequence: TGTGCCACCAGTGATTCAGGACTGAGAAAAGAGACCCAGTACTTC. This codes for CATSDSGLRKETQYF.

The chain has TRBV24-1 and TRBJ1-4, with 7 bases lining up with TRBD1. Germline-derived CDR1 and CDR2 are KGHDR and SFDVKD. V lost 2 bases to trimming and J lost 0 bases; unmatched junction nucleotides: 5. This CDR3 spans 17 amino acids. The DNA for the CDR3 is TGTGCCACCAGTGATTCTCCGGGACAGACAACTAATGAAAAACTGTTTTTT. The encoded protein is CATSDSPGQTTNEKLFF.

This clone has a handful of counts. The V and J genes are TRBV27 and TRBJ1-1; no clear D. Trimming took 3 bases from V and 5 from J, leaving 16 bases between them. Germline V gives CDR1 MNHEY, CDR2 SMNVEV (reference sequence). The CDR3 totals 15 residues. The CDR3 region has the DNA TGTGCCAGCAGTTTTTACGGGCCCGAGGGAACTGAAGCTTTCTTT. It translates to CASSFYGPEGTEAFF.

This clone was seen a handful of times. Sequence at one end of the junction differs from germline and may be a read error. The chain uses TRBV7-9 and TRBJ2-5; 10 nucleotides align to TRBD2. Germline loops: CDR1 SEHNR, CDR2 FQNEAQ (reference sequence). The CDR3 sequence is 14 residues long. CDR3 nucleotide sequence: TGTGCCAGCAGCATAGCGGGAGGCGGAGAGACCCAGTACTTC. The encoded protein is CASSIAGGGETQYF.

The chain carries TRBV7-6 and TRBJ2-7, with unresolved D. This CDR3 is built from 14 residues. Germline loops: CDR1 SGHVS, CDR2 FNYEAQ. Trimming stripped 1 base from V and 6 bases from J, with 13 bases between. CDR3 residues: CASSLGPGHGEQYF. The CDR3 nucleotides read TGTGCCAGCAGCTTAGGACCGGGTCACGGCGAGCAGTACTTC.